The 29 T cell receptor beta chains listed next were all sequenced from one sample in a study of prognosis after radiotherapy for stage I lung cancer. It was by two-round multiplex PCR that TCR beta CDR3 was amplified from genomic DNA. Amplification in first-round PCR relied on primers specific to each TRBV and TRBJ gene. TCRdb analysed the multiplex PCR reads with MiXCR anew, one entry per CDR3 protein. The repertoire has over 14,000 distinct CDR3 sequences, about a quarter of them found once; the top ten carry about a tenth. This material consisted of PBMCs, taken before or after stereotactic body radiation therapy (not recorded which). The receptors here all came from a donor aged 50 or older with non-small cell lung cancer.

By share of the sample, this clonotype is medium-sized. This chain connects TRBV24-1 to TRBJ2-1, with D perhaps matching TRBD2 (5 bases). This CDR3 is built from 13 residues. The germline CDR1 and CDR2 sequences are KGHDR and SFDVKD. Trimming took 3 bases from V and 5 from J, leaving 7 bases between them. The CDR3 DNA is TGTGCCACCAGTGATGCGGGTGACAATGAGCAGTTCTTC. Translating gives CATSDAGDNEQFF.

The sample holds many counts of this clonotype. This chain joins TRBV6-1 and TRBJ2-7; D is unclear. The germline CDR1 and CDR2 sequences are MNHNS and SASEGT. The ends were cut back, 2 bases at V and 5 bases at J, with 4 bases in the middle. The CDR3 is 11 residues long. The CDR3 is CASSESHEQYF. In DNA form, the CDR3 reads TGTGCCAGCAGTGAATCCCACGAGCAGTACTTC.

The chain combines TRBV28 with TRBJ1-5; D perhaps matches TRBD1 (5 bases). The V end lost 9 bases, the J end lost 4 bases, and 13 bases lay between the germline ends. The CDR3 extends over 13 amino acids. From germline, CDR1 is MDHEN and CDR2 SYDVKM. This CDR3 is CASFGGRNQPQHF. In DNA form, the CDR3 reads TGTGCCAGTTTTGGGGGGAGGAATCAGCCCCAGCATTTT.

This clonotype came up many times. V and J are TRBV2 and TRBJ1-4, with D possibly being TRBD1 (5 bases). V was pared by 3 bases and J by 8 bases, with 10 bases between. Germline V lookup: CDR1 SNHLY, CDR2 FYNNEI. This CDR3 is built from 13 residues. The CDR3 here is CASSERGQEKLFF. CDR3 sequence (DNA): TGTGCCAGCAGTGAGCGGGGCCAGGAAAAACTGTTTTTT.

This clonotype was recorded many times. The chain joins TRBV7-8 to TRBJ1-1; D is unclear. Germline assignment: CDR1 SGHVS and CDR2 FQNEAQ. This CDR3 is 14 amino acids long. Trimming took off 1 base at V and 4 bases at J, with 10 bases between the two ends. The CDR3: CASSLVLPFTEAFF. The CDR3 DNA sequence: TGTGCCAGCAGCTTAGTTCTCCCCTTCACTGAAGCTTTCTTT.

With regard to this clonotype: Given a much more abundant clone one base away, this may be a read error. The chain links TRBV29-1 to TRBJ1-1; no clear D gene. The V gene lost 7 bases and the J gene lost 0 bases, with 12 bases spanning the gap. This CDR3 spans 13 amino acids. Germline V gene sequence: CDR1 SQVTM, CDR2 ANQGSEA. The CDR3 DNA reads TGCAGCGCAATCAGTGGGCTGAACACTGAAGCTTTCTTT. Amino acid sequence: CSAISGLNTEAFF.

The table lists this clonotype with many counts. No conserved phenylalanine or tryptophan ends this CDR3, so it is likely a read error. The chain's CDR3 is CASSLRDGGYNSPLHL. CDR3 nucleotide sequence: TGTGCCAGCAGCCTCCGTGACGGGGGTTATAATTCACCCCTCCACCTT. The rearrangement joins TRBV6-1 to TRBJ1-6; tentative D call: TRBD1 (5 bases). V was pared by 6 bases and J by 4 bases, with 16 bases between. The CDR3 is made up of 16 amino acids. Germline CDR1 reads MNHNS; CDR2 reads SASEGT.

This clonotype is medium-sized. The V and J genes are TRBV6-1 and TRBJ1-1; D gene uncertain. With 2 bases removed from V and 1 base from J, the gap between germline ends came to 5 bases. This CDR3 spans 13 amino acids. Germline CDR1 and CDR2: MNHNS and SASEGT. The chain's CDR3 is CASSEQPNTEAFF. The CDR3 nucleotides are TGTGCCAGCAGTGAACAGCCGAACACTGAAGCTTTCTTT.

Note on this clonotype: A much bigger clone sits one base away, suggesting this may be a read error. The J gene is TRBJ2-1, the V gene TRBV19, with TRBD2 matching 9 bases. This CDR3 comprises 16 residues. Germline trimming cut 6 bases from V and 0 bases from J; bases unmatched to any gene: 6. The germline V gene encodes CDR1 LNHDA and CDR2 SQIVND (reference sequence). CDR3 in amino acids: CASSGAGGSSYNEQFF. In DNA, the CDR3 is TGTGCCAGTAGCGGGGCGGGGGGGTCCTCCTACAATGAGCAGTTCTTC.

This clonotype has a handful of counts. A read error may be the cause here, since a much bigger clone is one base away. The J gene is TRBJ2-1, the V gene TRBV20-1; D not resolved. Germline lookup yields CDR1 DFQATT and CDR2 SNEGSKA (reference sequence). There are 11 residues in the CDR3. The CDR3 DNA sequence: TGCAGTGTTTCGGCCTACAATGGGCAGTTCTTC. Amino acid sequence: CSVSAYNGQFF.

This clonotype came up many times. The chain has TRBV7-3 and TRBJ2-2; the D gene is possibly TRBD2 (5 bases). The CDR3 contains 15 residues. Per the germline V gene, CDR1 is SGHTA and CDR2 is FQGTGA. With 4 bases removed from V and 7 bases from J, the gap between germline ends came to 16 bases. CDR3 nucleotide sequence: TGTGCCAGCAGCTCCCAACGGGGTGGTAGCGGGGAGCTGTTTTTT. Its translation is CASSSQRGGSGELFF.

This clonotype has at least ten counts. This CDR3 reads CASSIRDKYEQYF. The CDR3 DNA reads as TGTGCCAGTAGTATTAGGGATAAGTACGAGCAGTACTTC. The chain employs TRBV19 and TRBJ2-7; the D is unclear. This CDR3 has 13 amino acids. The ends were cut back, 3 bases at V and 4 bases at J, with 10 bases in the middle. CDR1 and CDR2 from the germline V gene are LNHDA and SQIVND (reference sequence).

By sample share, this clonotype is medium-sized. This rearrangement joins TRBV15 to TRBJ2-7, with 8 bases matching TRBD2. This CDR3 is built from 14 residues. Germline V gene data show CDR1 as LNHNV and CDR2 as YYDKDF (reference sequence). J was trimmed by 6 bases and V by 0 bases; bases with no gene match: 4. DNA for the CDR3: TGTGCCACCAGCAGAGATGGACTAGCTCCCGAGCAGTACTTC. Amino acids: CATSRDGLAPEQYF.

This clonotype was detected many times. The chain joins TRBV5-1 to TRBJ2-7, with 8 bases identical to TRBD1. The CDR3 consists of 14 residues. Losses at the gene ends were 4 bases for V and 3 bases for J; bases not matched to a gene: 6. Germline values: CDR1 SGHRS, CDR2 YFSETQ. The DNA for the CDR3 is TGCGCCAGCAGCCCAAGACAGGGGAGCTACGAGCAGTACTTC. Protein: CASSPRQGSYEQYF.

This clonotype showed up many times. A read error may produce the germline difference seen at one junction end. The chain recombines TRBV15 with TRBJ1-5; D might be TRBD1 (5 bases). The length of the CDR3 is 15 residues. Germline V gives CDR1 LNHNV, CDR2 YYDKDF (reference sequence). The CDR3 sequence is CATSREWQGNQPQHF. The DNA for the CDR3 is TGTGCCACCAGCAGAGAATGGCAGGGCAATCAACCCCAGCATTTT. Full variable domain (missing parts from reference TRBV15 and TRBJ1-5): DAMVIQNPRYQVTQFGKPVTLSCSQTLNHNVMYWYQQKSSQAPKLLFHYYDKDFNNEADTPDNFQSRRPNTSFCFLDIRSPGLGDTAMYLCATSREWQGNQPQHFGDGTRLSIL.

This clonotype has a count of ten or more. J is TRBJ2-1 and V is TRBV28; no clear D. The CDR3 is 15 amino acids. Trimming removed 7 bases at V and 0 bases at J, with 13 bases between. Germline CDR1 and CDR2: MDHEN and SYDVKM. The CDR3 sequence is CASTLLRASYNEQFF. As DNA, the CDR3 is TGTGCCAGCACCCTCCTCCGGGCCTCCTACAATGAGCAGTTCTTC.

This clonotype was seen at least ten times. The rearrangement links TRBV29-1 to TRBJ2-1, with TRBD2 as a possible D gene (6 bases). The CDR3 is 15 amino acids. From germline, CDR1 is SQVTM and CDR2 ANQGSEA. V dropped 4 bases and J dropped 4 bases, with 17 bases sitting between them. The CDR3 DNA reads TGCAGCGTTGGGCATAGACTAGTGGGATACAATGAGCAGTTCTTC. Translated, it gives CSVGHRLVGYNEQFF.

This clonotype was recorded many times. V usage is TRBV11-2 and J usage is TRBJ2-7, with D unclear. V lost 3 bases and J 5 bases, leaving 8 bases between the germline ends. Germline CDR1 reads SGHAT; CDR2 reads FQNNGV. This CDR3 has 12 residues. CDR3 in amino acids: CASSLLPHEQYF. The CDR3 region has the DNA TGTGCCAGCAGCTTGCTGCCCCACGAGCAGTACTTC.

This clonotype was picked up many times. J is TRBJ2-7 and V is TRBV5-4, with 9 bases matching TRBD1. CDR3 length: 15 residues. V lost 3 bases, J lost 1 base, and 5 bases stayed unmatched. The germline V gene encodes CDR1 SGHNT and CDR2 YYREEE (reference sequence). CDR3 DNA sequence: TGTGCCAGCAGCTCCCGGGACAGGGCATCCTACGAGCAGTACTTC. Residues: CASSSRDRASYEQYF.

In this sample, this clonotype turned up many times. The rearrangement joins TRBV7-3 to TRBJ2-2; no clear D gene. Germline V gene data show CDR1 as SGHTA and CDR2 as FQGTGA. The germline V and J ends were trimmed by 1 base and 5 bases, with 5 bases remaining between them. The CDR3 covers 13 residues. The CDR3 loop reads CASSLKLTGELFF. The DNA for the CDR3 is TGTGCCAGCAGCTTAAAGTTGACCGGGGAGCTGTTTTTT.

This clonotype counts as medium-sized. V is TRBV20-1 and J is TRBJ1-6; D remains unclear. With 3 bases removed from V and 8 bases from J, the gap between germline ends came to 14 bases. The CDR3 is 14 residues long. Germline CDR1 and CDR2: DFQATT and SNEGSKA (reference sequence). The CDR3 loop is CSARSSLKDSPLHF. The CDR3 region has the DNA TGCAGTGCTAGGTCCAGCCTCAAGGATTCACCCCTCCACTTT.

This clonotype showed up many times. This chain links TRBV6-1 with TRBJ1-4, with unresolved D. V was pared by 4 bases and J by 8 bases, with 11 bases between. CDR1 and CDR2 from the germline V gene are MNHNS and SASEGT. This CDR3 has 13 residues. CDR3 nucleotide sequence: TGTGCCAGCAGTGCGGCACAAGAGGAAAAACTGTTTTTT. This translates into CASSAAQEEKLFF.

This chain joins TRBV13 and TRBJ1-2; tentatively, D is TRBD1 (6 bases). Trimming left V 8 bases short and J 6 bases short, with 13 bases between. This CDR3 is 12 amino acids long. Germline V gives CDR1 PRHDT, CDR2 FYEKMQ (reference sequence). CDR3 in amino acids: CASRGQIDGYTF. CDR3 bases: TGTGCCAGCCGGGGGCAAATCGATGGCTACACCTTC.

This clonotype was seen repeatedly, ten times or more. The CDR3 DNA follows: TGTGCCAGCAGCCGAGACTCGGACAGGGGATACGACAATGAGCAGTTCTTC. Its translation is CASSRDSDRGYDNEQFF. The chain is built from TRBV4-2 and TRBJ2-1; 9 bases fit TRBD1. The germline V gene encodes CDR1 LGHNA and CDR2 YNFKEQ. The CDR3 has 17 amino acids. V was clipped by 4 bases and J by 5 bases; unmatched bases: 12.

This clonotype was detected ten times or more. The CDR3 is CAISETLTGVTYSNQPQHF. The CDR3 DNA follows: TGTGCCATCAGTGAAACCTTGACAGGGGTAACATATAGCAATCAGCCCCAGCATTTT. The V gene is TRBV10-3, the J gene TRBJ1-5; 8 bases fit TRBD1. The CDR3 spans 19 residues. V lost 3 bases, J lost 0 bases, and 13 bases stayed unmatched. Germline V gene data show CDR1 as ENHRY and CDR2 as SYGVKD.

In this sample, this clonotype turned up many times. J is TRBJ1-5 and V is TRBV29-1; D perhaps matches TRBD1 (6 bases). Trimming stripped 1 base from V and 5 bases from J, with 12 bases between. CDR3 length: 14 residues. Germline CDR1 SQVTM, CDR2 ANQGSEA. CDR3 region: CSVEVAGVDQPQHF. The CDR3 coding sequence is TGCAGCGTTGAAGTGGCAGGGGTCGATCAGCCCCAGCATTTT.

This clonotype was recorded many times. The CDR3 here is CASSTDMGGLARYEQYF. In nucleotides, the CDR3 is TGTGCCAGCAGCACTGACATGGGGGGACTAGCGAGATACGAGCAGTACTTC. The chain couples TRBV7-9 to TRBJ2-7; 10 bases are a match to TRBD2. The V gene's germline CDR1 is SEHNR and CDR2 FQNEAQ (reference sequence). CDR3 length: 17 amino acids. V was clipped by 5 bases and J by 4 bases; unmatched bases: 14.

At least ten counts were recorded for this clonotype. This rearrangement joins TRBV9 to TRBJ2-1, with D possibly matching TRBD1 (5 bases). The CDR3 contains 15 residues. The germline V and J ends were trimmed by 3 bases and 0 bases, with 10 bases remaining between them. CDR1 and CDR2 (germline): SGDLS, YYNGEE. DNA of the CDR3: TGTGCCAGCAGCGCACAGGACAACTCCTACAATGAGCAGTTCTTC. Translating it yields CASSAQDNSYNEQFF.

This sequence joins TRBV6-4 and TRBJ2-1; the D gene could be TRBD1 or TRBD2 (5 bases each). The CDR3 runs 13 residues. CDR1 MRHNA and CDR2 SNTAGT come from the germline V gene. The germline V and J ends were trimmed by 8 bases and 10 bases, with 18 bases remaining between them. The CDR3 sequence: CASWTLGVIEQFF. CDR3 nucleotides: TGTGCCAGCTGGACTCTGGGGGTGATAGAGCAGTTCTTC.